This T cell receptor (beta chain) was observed in a study of blood T cells in healthy people across ages. Overall study results and limits: Per million T cells, the diversity of TCR beta decreased roughly linearly as age advanced. When set beside aged donors, long-lived donors presented more naive CD4+ cells and higher diversity.

The CDR3 consists of 20 residues. J lost 2 bases, V lost 0 bases, and 15 bases had no gene match. The germline CDR1 and CDR2 sequences are SGHNT and YYREEE (reference sequence). Concerning this clonotype itself: As yet, its antigen is unknown.

A second 7 to 11 cycle PCR used barcoded and J-beta primers. With 12 random nucleotides, a template-switch adaptor tagged each individual cDNA molecule. Each CDR3 protein is one row after TCRdb ran MiXCR on the 5' RACE reads. The table has hundreds of thousands of distinct CDR3 sequences, around 50% seen once; the top ten hold roughly 24%. This TCR came from a middle-aged man in good health. The V and J genes are TRBV5-4 and TRBJ2-3, with 10 bases lining up with TRBD2. Sequencing was done on a sample of blood. The DNA of the CDR3 is TGTGCCAGCAGCTTGGATCGCGCTAGCGGGGGCGCAACGTACACAGATACGCAGTATTTT. This sequence encodes CASSLDRASGGATYTDTQYF.